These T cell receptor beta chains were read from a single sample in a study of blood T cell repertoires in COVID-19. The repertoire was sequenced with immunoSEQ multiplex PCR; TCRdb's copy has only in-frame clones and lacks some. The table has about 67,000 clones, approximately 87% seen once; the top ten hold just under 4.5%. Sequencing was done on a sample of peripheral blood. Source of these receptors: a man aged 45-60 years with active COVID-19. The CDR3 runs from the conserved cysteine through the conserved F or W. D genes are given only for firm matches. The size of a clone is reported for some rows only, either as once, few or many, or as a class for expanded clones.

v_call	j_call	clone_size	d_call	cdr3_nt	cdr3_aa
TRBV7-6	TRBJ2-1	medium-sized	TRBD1	TGTGCCAGCAGCTTAGAGACAGGGGTCTACAATGAGCAGTTCTTC	CASSLETGVYNEQFF
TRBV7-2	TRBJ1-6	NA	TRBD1	TGTGCCAGCAGCTCCCGGGACAGCACTTATAATTCACCCCTCCACTTT	CASSSRDSTYNSPLHF
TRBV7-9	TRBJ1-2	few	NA	TGTGCCAGCAGCTTAGAAGGCGGGGGAGGCTACACCTTC	CASSLEGGGGYTF
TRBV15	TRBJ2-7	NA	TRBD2	TGTGCCACCAGCTGGTCCTCTTGGCGGGAGTTTATCTACGAGCAGTACTTC	CATSWSSWREFIYEQYF
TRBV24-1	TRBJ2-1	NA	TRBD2	TGTGCCACCAGTGATTCCCTAGCGGGACGGGATGAGCAGTTCTTC	CATSDSLAGRDEQFF
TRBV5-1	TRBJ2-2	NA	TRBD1	TGCGCCAGCAACCGGGACAGCGCGAACACCGGGGAGCTGTTTTTT	CASNRDSANTGELFF
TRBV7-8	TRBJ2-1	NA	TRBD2	TGTGCCAGCAGCGCCAGCGGGGCGGGAGGGTACAATGAGCAGTTCTTC	CASSASGAGGYNEQFF
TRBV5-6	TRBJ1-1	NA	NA	TGTGCCAGCAGCTTGGATGAGGCAGAAAGACAAGCTTTCTTT	CASSLDEAERQAFF
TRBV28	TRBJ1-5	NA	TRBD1	TGTGCCAGCAGTTTGGACAGGGTGCTTTTTCAGCCCCAGCATTTT	CASSLDRVLFQPQHF
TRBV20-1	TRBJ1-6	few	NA	TGCAGTGCTAGCCTTGGTGAGATTGGTTACTTT	CSASLGEIGYF
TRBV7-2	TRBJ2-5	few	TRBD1	TGTGCCAGCAGCCAAGCCCCAACGACAGGGGGCCGTGAGACCCAGTACTTC	CASSQAPTTGGRETQYF
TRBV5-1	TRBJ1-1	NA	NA	TGCGCCAGCAGCTTGCAAGCCGGATCACTACTTACTGAAGCTTTCTTT	CASSLQAGSLLTEAFF
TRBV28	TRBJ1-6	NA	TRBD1	TGTGCCAGCAGTCCACTCACAGGGGGGTTTCATTCACCCCTCCACTTT	CASSPLTGGFHSPLHF
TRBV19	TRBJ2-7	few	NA	TGTGCCAGTAGTATAAGCGGAGGAACCTACGAGCAGTACTTC	CASSISGGTYEQYF
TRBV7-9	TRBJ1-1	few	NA	TGTGCCAGCAGCTTTCAGGGGAACACTGAAGCTTTCTTT	CASSFQGNTEAFF
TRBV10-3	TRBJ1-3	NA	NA	TGTGCCACCCTAAGGACATTTTCTGGAAACACCATATATTTT	CATLRTFSGNTIYF
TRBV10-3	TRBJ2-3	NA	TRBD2	TGTGCCACCAACCACCAAGAAGCGGGATGGGCATCAGATACGCAGTATTTT	CATNHQEAGWASDTQYF
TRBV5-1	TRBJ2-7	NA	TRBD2	TGCGCCAGCAGCTTGAGACTAGCGGGAGGGGCTTACGAGCAGTACTTC	CASSLRLAGGAYEQYF
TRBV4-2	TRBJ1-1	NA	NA	TGTGCCAGCAGCCAAGATACAGCCAACACTGAAGCTTTCTTT	CASSQDTANTEAFF
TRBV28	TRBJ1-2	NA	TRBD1	TGTGCCAGCAGTGACCCCGGGAGGGGGCGCGGTACGGACACCTTC	CASSDPGRGRGTDTF
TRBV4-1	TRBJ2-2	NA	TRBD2	TGCGCCAGCCGGGGTCTAGCGGGGGCCAGGGAGCTGTTTTTT	CASRGLAGARELFF
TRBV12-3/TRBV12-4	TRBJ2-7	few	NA	TGTGCCAGCAGGCATGGGGGGGAGCAGTACTTC	CASRHGGEQYF
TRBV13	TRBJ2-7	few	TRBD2	TGTGCCAGCTCCGGCGGGGGGCGGTCCTACGAGCAGTACTTC	CASSGGGRSYEQYF
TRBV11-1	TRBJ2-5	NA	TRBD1	TGTGCCAGCAGCCCCCGGGAACAGGGGGCAGAGACCCAGTACTTC	CASSPREQGAETQYF
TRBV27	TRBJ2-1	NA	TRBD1	TGTGCCAGCAGTTCGACCATAACCGGGACAGGTACCTACAATGAGCAGTTCTTC	CASSSTITGTGTYNEQFF
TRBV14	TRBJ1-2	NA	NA	TGTGCCAGCAGCCAAGGTCGGGTGGATGGCTACACCTTC	CASSQGRVDGYTF
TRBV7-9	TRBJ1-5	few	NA	TGTGCCAGCAGCTTCTCTAGCAATCAGCCCCAGCATTTT	CASSFSSNQPQHF
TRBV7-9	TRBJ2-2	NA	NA	TGTGCCAGCAGCCCCGCGAAGACCGGGGAGCTGTTTTTT	CASSPAKTGELFF
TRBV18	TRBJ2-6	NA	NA	TGTGCCAGCTCAGCGAGCTCTGGGGCCAACGTCCTGACTTTC	CASSASSGANVLTF
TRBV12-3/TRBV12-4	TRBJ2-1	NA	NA	TGTGCCAGCAGTTTTCGGGCGGGGAATGAGCAGTTCTTC	CASSFRAGNEQFF
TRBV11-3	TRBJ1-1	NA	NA	TGTGCCAGCAGCTTATCCCACGGGAACACTGAAGCTTTCTTT	CASSLSHGNTEAFF
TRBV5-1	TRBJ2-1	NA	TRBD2	TGCGCCAGCAGCTTGGGACTAGCGGCCGGGGGTAATGAGCAGTTCTTC	CASSLGLAAGGNEQFF
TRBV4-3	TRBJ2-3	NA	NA	TGCGCCAGCAGCCAAGATCTAATCGGGGATACGCAGTATTTT	CASSQDLIGDTQYF
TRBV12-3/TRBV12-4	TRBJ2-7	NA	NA	TGTGCCAGCAGTCCGGAGAACTACGAGCAGTACTTC	CASSPENYEQYF
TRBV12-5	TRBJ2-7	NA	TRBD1	TGTGCTAGTAAAGGACAGGCATACGAGCAGTACTTC	CASKGQAYEQYF
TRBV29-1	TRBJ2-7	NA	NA	TGCAGCGTCGGGGACACTTACTACGAGCAGTACTTC	CSVGDTYYEQYF
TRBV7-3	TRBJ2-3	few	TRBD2	TGTGCCAGCAGCTTACTAGCGGGAACAGATACGCAGTATTTT	CASSLLAGTDTQYF
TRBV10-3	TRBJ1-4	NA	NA	TGTGCCATCAGTGACCCTGACAGACCAGTAAATGAAAAACTGTTTTTT	CAISDPDRPVNEKLFF
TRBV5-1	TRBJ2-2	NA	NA	TGCGCCAGCAGCTTGGGACTTCGTAGAGAAGGGGAGCTGTTTTTT	CASSLGLRREGELFF
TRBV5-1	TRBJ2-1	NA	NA	TGCGCCAGCAGCTCGCAACAGAGTTACAATGAGCAGTTCTTC	CASSSQQSYNEQFF
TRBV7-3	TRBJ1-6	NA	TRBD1	TGTGCCAGCAGCTCCCGGGACAGGGGTTCTTCACCCCTCCACTTT	CASSSRDRGSSPLHF
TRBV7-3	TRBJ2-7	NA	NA	TGTGCCAGCAGCCCCTTTGGCGGCTACGAGCAGTACTTC	CASSPFGGYEQYF
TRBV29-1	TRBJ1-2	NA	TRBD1	TGCAGCGTCGACAGGGGTACCTATGGCTACACCTTC	CSVDRGTYGYTF
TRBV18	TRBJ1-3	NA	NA	TGTGCCAGCTCACGAGACAACTCTGGAAACACCATATATTTT	CASSRDNSGNTIYF
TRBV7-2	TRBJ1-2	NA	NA	TGTGCCAGCAGCCCCTCGTTTGGGGAGTTCTATGGCTACACCTTC	CASSPSFGEFYGYTF
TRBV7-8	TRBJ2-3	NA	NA	TGTGCCAGCAGCTCTAGGTCCTTCTCGGGCACAGATACGCAGTATTTT	CASSSRSFSGTDTQYF
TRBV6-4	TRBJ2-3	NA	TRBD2	TGTGCCAGCAGCTCACTAGCGGGGGAGAGGGTTACGCAGTATTTT	CASSSLAGERVTQYF
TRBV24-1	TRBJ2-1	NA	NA	TGTGCCACCAGTGACCACACCGGGTCAGAATACAATGAGCAGTTCTTC	CATSDHTGSEYNEQFF
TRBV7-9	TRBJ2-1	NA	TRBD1	TGTGCCAGCAGCTTGATCACCGGGACAGGAGCCTACAATGAGCAGTTCTTC	CASSLITGTGAYNEQFF
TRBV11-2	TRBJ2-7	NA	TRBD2	TGTGCCAGCAGCTATCCGCGGGGGGGCCTCTACGAGCAGTACTTC	CASSYPRGGLYEQYF
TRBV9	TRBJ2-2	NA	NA	TGTGCCAGCAGCGTAGGAGGCGGGGAGCTGTTTTTT	CASSVGGGELFF
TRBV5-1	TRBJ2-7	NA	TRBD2	TGCGCCAGCAGCTTGGCGGGGGGCTCCTACGAGCAGTACTTC	CASSLAGGSYEQYF
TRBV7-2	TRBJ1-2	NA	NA	TGTGCCAGCAGCCCTAGAGGGCCCGACGGCTACACCTTC	CASSPRGPDGYTF
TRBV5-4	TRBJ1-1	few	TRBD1	TGTGCCAGCAGCTTTGGGACAGGGCGGGCAACTGAAGCTTTCTTT	CASSFGTGRATEAFF
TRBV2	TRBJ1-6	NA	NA	TGTGCCAGCAGGGGCCCACCCCTCCACTTT	CASRGPPLHF
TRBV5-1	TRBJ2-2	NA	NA	TGCGCCAGCAGCTCGCGCCACACCGGGGAGCTGTTTTTT	CASSSRHTGELFF
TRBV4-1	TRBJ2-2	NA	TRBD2	TGCGCCAGCAGCATTACTAGCGTAGGCACCGGGGAGCTGTTTTTT	CASSITSVGTGELFF